This T cell receptor beta chain was captured by sequencing in a study of blood T cell repertoires in COVID-19 (dated by TCRdb to the early 2020s). Broadly, across the study: The collaborator samples originated in the United States, Italy and Spain and spanned the acute and convalescent phases of COVID-19. The prospective study material was composed of cDNA or gDNA derived from T cells, B-cell-depleted T cells, or PBMCs. Subjects who had been exposed to COVID-19, were actively infected with it, or had recovered from it provided the deeply sampled blood TCRbeta repertoires that made up the dataset. The repertoires were made available in a free public database intended to serve as a resource for research on the immune response to SARS-CoV-2. Samples came from the ongoing ImmuneRACE study (first 160 participants) plus 1,254 subjects from 6 global collaborators. The sample metadata nearly always contained a de-identified subject ID, COVID-19 status, age in years and sex. HLA class I and class II types, where available, came from metadata supplied by the sample provider rather than from assay-based typing. Broader findings and caveats from the paper: How much clinical and demographic metadata was included differed by source and by participant, and the metadata was provided uncurated.

TCRbeta CDR3 regions were amplified from genomic DNA using the immunoSEQ Assay, a bias-controlled multiplex PCR. On the authors' methods: Within the assay, amplification of reference gene primers was used to estimate how many nucleated cells each sample contained. To quantify the absolute abundance of each unique TCRbeta CDR3 rearrangement, sequence reads were collapsed and filtered. Productive Simpson clonality was computed per sample as the square root of Simpson's diversity index over productive rearrangements. What TCRdb holds here is the immuneACCESS table cut down to in-frame rearrangements. Part of the clones is not present; checked against another copy, under half of the missing clones reflect an unresolved V gene, and the others are unexplained. For V, J and clone size, that table is used; D and trimming come from the DNA. The sample records tens of thousands of clones, 70% to 80% of which are singletons. The leading ten clones occupy around 13% of the sample.

Sequences SGHRS (CDR1) and YFSETQ (CDR2) are obtained from the germline V gene. V is trimmed back by 3 bases and J by 7 bases, and the junction contains 11 bases that no gene match accounts for. The CDR3 contains 15 residues, cysteine and phenylalanine counted. Only CDR3 DNA is held: 45 bases, read in frame from base 1. Collaborating institutions collected whole blood in K2EDTA tubes following their own protocols. For TCRbeta analysis, collaborator samples were shipped as frozen whole blood, as isolated PBMCs, or as DNA extracted from either sample type. This clone was picked up one time. Its antigen target is currently unknown. Base quality data are lacking; no much larger clone is found one base away.

The chain was built from TRBV5-1 and TRBJ2-7, with 9 bases matching TRBD1. Sample: peripheral blood. The TCR sequence derives from an elderly man with acute or convalescent COVID-19. Read as DNA, the sequence is TGCGCCAGCAGCTCGTTGGGACAGGGCGGCGGGGAGCAGTACTTC. Translated, it reads CASSSLGQGGGEQYF.